A selection of T cell receptor beta chains follows, all from one sample in a study of neoadjuvant anti-PD-1 for oral cavity cancer. Libraries were prepared by immunoSEQ multiplex PCR; TCRdb keeps only in-frame clonotypes and omits some of them. The table has roughly 14,000 clones, 70% seen once. The sequenced sample was PBMCs, obtained after nivolumab (anti-PD-1) treatment. The receptors originated from a person aged 35 to 85 with oral cavity squamous cell carcinoma. CDR3s include the opening cysteine and the closing phenylalanine or tryptophan. Fields, in order: D gene, V gene, J gene, clone size, CDR3 DNA, CDR3 protein. A D gene is named only where the DNA matches it firmly. A row's size may be missing; if present it is once, few, many or a size class.

TRBD1	TRBV6-5	TRBJ2-1	-	TGTGCCAGCAGGCCGGGACAGGGGCGCTATGAGCAGTTCTTC	CASRPGQGRYEQFF
-	TRBV5-1	TRBJ2-7	-	TGCGCCAGCAGCTTTACGGGCCCCACCGAGCAGTACTTC	CASSFTGPTEQYF
-	TRBV7-3	TRBJ2-2	-	TGTGCCAGCAGCTTCGTCCCCTCAAGGCAGGGTAACACCGGGGAGCTGTTTTTT	CASSFVPSRQGNTGELFF
TRBD1	TRBV4-1	TRBJ1-3	once	TGCGCCAGCAGCCTCGGGACAGCCGGAAACACCATATATTTT	CASSLGTAGNTIYF
-	TRBV2	TRBJ2-7	-	TGTGCCAGCAGCGCGGACAGTATCTCCGAGCAGTACTTC	CASSADSISEQYF
TRBD2	TRBV5-4	TRBJ2-5	-	TGTGCCAGCAGCTTGACTAGCGGGGACAAAGAGACCCAGTACTTC	CASSLTSGDKETQYF
TRBD1	TRBV7-9	TRBJ1-2	-	TGTGCCAGCAGCTCCTGGACAGGGTATGGCTACACCTTC	CASSSWTGYGYTF
-	TRBV9	TRBJ2-2	-	TGTGCCAGCAGCTCACCACCATGGGGCTTAATCACCGGGGAGCTGTTTTTT	CASSSPPWGLITGELFF
-	TRBV5-6	TRBJ1-1	-	TGTGCCAGCAGCGGAACCACCTCACGGGGGAACACTGAAGCTTTCTTT	CASSGTTSRGNTEAFF
-	TRBV6-5	TRBJ1-5	-	TGTGCCAGCAGTTACTCCCGGACTGGCCATCAGCCCCAGCATTTT	CASSYSRTGHQPQHF
-	TRBV19	TRBJ1-5	once	TGTGCCAGTAGGAGCTTCGGCCAAACAGGGCACGCAGGTCAGCCCCAGCATTTT	CASRSFGQTGHAGQPQHF
-	TRBV4-1	TRBJ1-2	-	TGCGCCAGCAGCCAAGGGGGGAGGGAAAACTATGGCTACACCTTC	CASSQGGRENYGYTF
-	TRBV5-1	TRBJ1-3	few	TGCGCCAGCAGCTTGAGGGCAGACTCTGGAAACACCATATATTTT	CASSLRADSGNTIYF
TRBD1	TRBV7-8	TRBJ1-4	few	TGTGCCAGCAGCTTAAGACAGGGGGCGGGGGAAAAACTGTTTTTT	CASSLRQGAGEKLFF
-	TRBV6-5	TRBJ2-7	-	TGTGCCAGCAGAAGGGGGGGCGAGCAGTACTTC	CASRRGGEQYF
TRBD2	TRBV9	TRBJ2-1	-	TGTGCCAGCAGCGCGGGGGGGGCTAGCGGGCCACATGAGCAGTTCTTC	CASSAGGASGPHEQFF
-	TRBV19	TRBJ1-2	once	TGTGCCAGTAGTATCCTGGACACGTCCTATGGCTACACCTTC	CASSILDTSYGYTF
-	TRBV9	TRBJ2-2	-	TGTGCCAGCAGCGTAGGACAGAACGCGAACACCGGGGAGCTGTTTTTT	CASSVGQNANTGELFF
TRBD2	TRBV7-3	TRBJ2-1	-	TGTGCCAGCAGCTTCGGACTAGCGGGAGGGCCACAGTTCTTC	CASSFGLAGGPQFF
-	TRBV7-2	TRBJ2-2	-	TGTGCCAGCAGCTTAGGACGGGGGGCTGCCGGGGAGCTGTTTTTT	CASSLGRGAAGELFF
TRBD2	TRBV5-4	TRBJ2-7	few	TGTGCCAGCAGCTCGGGGACTAGCGGGATACGCGAGCAGTACTTC	CASSSGTSGIREQYF
-	TRBV28	TRBJ2-5	-	TGTGCCAGCAGTTTGGTACAAGAGACCCAGTACTTC	CASSLVQETQYF
TRBD2	TRBV7-2	TRBJ2-1	-	TGTGCCAGCTCGACGGGCGGGAGTCAACGTGAGCAGTTCTTC	CASSTGGSQREQFF
TRBD2	TRBV5-4	TRBJ2-7	-	TGTGCCAGCAGCTTGGGACTAGCGGGATCGACCGGGGAGTACTTC	CASSLGLAGSTGEYF
TRBD2	TRBV5-1	TRBJ2-2	-	TGCGCCAGCAGCTTGGCCGGGACTAGCGCCGGGGAGCTGTTTTTT	CASSLAGTSAGELFF
-	TRBV6-4	TRBJ1-1	-	TGTGCCAGCAGCCAACAGGCGAACACTGAAGCTTTCTTT	CASSQQANTEAFF
-	TRBV9	TRBJ2-2	-	TGTGCCAGCAGCGTAGACTTGGGGACCGGGGAGCTGTTTTTT	CASSVDLGTGELFF
-	TRBV30	TRBJ2-2	-	TGTGCCTGGGCAGGGTTCCTGAACACCGGGGAGCTGTTTTTT	CAWAGFLNTGELFF
-	TRBV2	TRBJ2-7	-	TGTGCCAGCAGTGAAGTGATGGGGGGCCGGCAGTACTTC	CASSEVMGGRQYF
-	TRBV9	TRBJ2-3	-	TGTGCCAGCAGCTGGTCAGGGGCGAGCACAGATACGCAGTATTTT	CASSWSGASTDTQYF
TRBD1	TRBV27	TRBJ2-5	once	TGTGCCAGCAGTCTAGGGGACAGGGGGCGGGAGACCCAGTACTTC	CASSLGDRGRETQYF
TRBD1	TRBV6-5	TRBJ2-2	-	TGTGCCTCCGGGGGACAGGGAAACACCGGGGAGCTGTTTTTT	CASGGQGNTGELFF
-	TRBV11-2	TRBJ2-7	-	TGTGCCAGCAGCTACACAGGGTGGGAGCAGTACTTC	CASSYTGWEQYF
-	TRBV5-4	TRBJ1-2	few	TGTGCCAGCAGCTTGGCCGGGTCCAACTATGGCTACACCTTC	CASSLAGSNYGYTF
TRBD1	TRBV5-6	TRBJ1-2	few	TGTGCCAGCAGCTACAGGGGACCCTATGGCTACACCTTC	CASSYRGPYGYTF
TRBD1	TRBV5-1	TRBJ2-7	-	TGCGCCAGCAGCTTCATTAACGGACAGGGCGAGTACGAGCAGTACTTC	CASSFINGQGEYEQYF
-	TRBV28	TRBJ1-5	-	TGTGCCAGCAGCCCTCACCTGCGGGGGGCGACCAATCAGCCCCAGCATTTT	CASSPHLRGATNQPQHF
-	TRBV4-1	TRBJ1-2	-	TGCGCCAGCAGCCAAGAGAGAACAGGGAAATATGGCTACACCTTC	CASSQERTGKYGYTF
TRBD2	TRBV15	TRBJ2-1	-	TGTGCCACCAGCAGAAACGCGGCGGGAGGAGCCTACAATGAGCAGTTCTTC	CATSRNAAGGAYNEQFF
TRBD1	TRBV28	TRBJ1-1	few	TGTGCCAGCAGTTTCACAGGGGGCGCGAACACTGAAGCTTTCTTT	CASSFTGGANTEAFF
-	TRBV5-1	TRBJ2-1	-	TGCGCCAGCAGCTTGTGGGGGGCGGGTTTCGATGAGCAGTTCTTC	CASSLWGAGFDEQFF
TRBD1	TRBV4-2	TRBJ1-5	-	TGTGCCAGCAGCCCCAATCAGGGGGAGGACCAGCCCCAGCATTTT	CASSPNQGEDQPQHF
-	TRBV27	TRBJ2-1	-	TGTGCCAGCAGTGGTGAAAGGCCGAGCGAGCAGTTCTTC	CASSGERPSEQFF
TRBD1	TRBV27	TRBJ1-5	-	TGTGCCAGCAGTCCTGGGGTCGCAGGGGGCGGGCAGCCCCAGCATTTT	CASSPGVAGGGQPQHF
TRBD1	TRBV5-1	TRBJ1-1	-	TGCGCCAGCAGCCTTGGGACAGATAACACTGAAGCTTTCTTT	CASSLGTDNTEAFF
-	TRBV28	TRBJ1-2	few	TGTGCCAGCAGTTCCCCGCAGGGTAACTATGGCTACACCTTC	CASSSPQGNYGYTF
-	TRBV9	TRBJ2-3	-	TGTGCCAGCAGCGTAGATGGGGGAGCTAAAGATACGCAGTATTTT	CASSVDGGAKDTQYF
TRBD2	TRBV30	TRBJ2-7	-	TGTGCCTGGAAAGAACCGGGAGGGGCCTACGAGCAGTACTTC	CAWKEPGGAYEQYF
TRBD1	TRBV5-1	TRBJ2-7	-	TGCGCCAGCAGCAACAGGGGTTTCGCTTCTGGCGAGCAGTACTTC	CASSNRGFASGEQYF
-	TRBV6-5	TRBJ2-1	-	TGTGCCACCGGGACAAGTATCTACAATGAGCAGTTCTTC	CATGTSIYNEQFF
TRBD2	TRBV11-3	TRBJ2-1	-	TGTGCCAGCAGTAACGGCGGGAGTCCCTCCTACAATGAGCAGTTCTTC	CASSNGGSPSYNEQFF
-	TRBV28	TRBJ1-5	-	TGTGCCAGCAGCAGACGGTCTCAGCCCCAGCATTTT	CASSRRSQPQHF
-	TRBV6-5	TRBJ2-3	once	TGTGCCAGCAAAAGGGACTTAATTTCTTCGCAGTATTTT	CASKRDLISSQYF
TRBD1	TRBV30	TRBJ2-1	-	TGTGCCTGGGCGCCCGGGACAGGGGGCTACAATGAGCAGTTCTTC	CAWAPGTGGYNEQFF
TRBD1	TRBV5-6	TRBJ1-2	-	TGTGCCAGCAGCTCAGGGGGCTTAAACTATGGCTACACCTTC	CASSSGGLNYGYTF